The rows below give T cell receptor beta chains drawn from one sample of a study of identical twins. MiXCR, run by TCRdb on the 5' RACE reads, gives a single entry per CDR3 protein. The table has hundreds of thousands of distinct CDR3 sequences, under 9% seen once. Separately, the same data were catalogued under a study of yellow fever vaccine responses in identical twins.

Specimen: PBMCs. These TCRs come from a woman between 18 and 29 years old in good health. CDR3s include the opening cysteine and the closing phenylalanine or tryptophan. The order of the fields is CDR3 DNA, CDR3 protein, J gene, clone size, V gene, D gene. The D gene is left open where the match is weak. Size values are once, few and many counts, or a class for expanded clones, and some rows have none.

TGCGCCAGCAGCCAAGCTCTAGCGGGAGGGCCGGATGAGCAGTTCTTC CASSQALAGGPDEQFF TRBJ2-1 - TRBV4-3 TRBD2
TGTGCCAGCAGCCAAGAAACGGTTTCGAGGACCCAGTACTTC CASSQETVSRTQYF TRBJ2-5 - TRBV3-1 -
TGTGCCAGCAGCTTAGATCCTGGGGGCTTATACGAGCAGTACTTC CASSLDPGGLYEQYF TRBJ2-7 few TRBV11-2 -
TGTGCCAGCAGCTCGTGGCGCACCGGGGAGCTGTTTTTT CASSSWRTGELFF TRBJ2-2 few TRBV11-2 -
TGTGCCAGCAGCAGGTTAGCGACTACCGAGACCCAGTACTTC CASSRLATTETQYF TRBJ2-5 few TRBV7-9 -
TGTGCCAGCAGTTACTCCCAGGTTACAGTTAGCACTGAAGCTTTCTTT CASSYSQVTVSTEAFF TRBJ1-1 few TRBV6-5 -
TGCAGCGTTGTACGGGGGTGGACACAAGATACGCAGTATTTT CSVVRGWTQDTQYF TRBJ2-3 few TRBV29-1 -
TGTGCCAGCAGCTTAGGGCATTCACCGGACCGGAGCTCCTACGAGCAGTACTTC CASSLGHSPDRSSYEQYF TRBJ2-7 - TRBV7-2 -
TGTGCCAGCAGCTTCGTTCAGGGCGCCGAGCAGTACTTC CASSFVQGAEQYF TRBJ2-7 - TRBV7-3 -
TGTGCCAGCAACAAACGGACAGGGATCACCGGGGAGCTGTTTTTT CASNKRTGITGELFF TRBJ2-2 - TRBV11-1 TRBD1